This is a list of T cell receptor beta chains from one sample in a study of Ad26.COV2.S vaccination and SARS-CoV-2 variants. Method: immunoSEQ multiplex PCR; TCRdb's copy keeps in-frame clones and lacks some. The table has about 440,000 clones, around 90% seen once. Source: peripheral blood, taken in a trial of Ad26.COV2.S vaccine versus placebo. These receptors were taken from a person aged 18-60 years who received the Ad26.COV2.S COVID-19 vaccine or a placebo. The CDR3 runs from the conserved cysteine through the conserved F or W. A D gene is named only where the DNA matches it firmly. For some rows the clone size is stated as once, few or many, or as a class when expanded; others skip it.

>TRBV6-5|TRBJ1-6|-|-
CASSYSTGGSPLHF
TGTGCCAGCAGTTACTCAACCGGGGGTTCACCCCTCCACTTT
>TRBV7-2|TRBJ2-7|TRBD2|many
CASSSGTSGALGEQYF
TGTGCCAGCAGCTCAGGGACTAGCGGGGCCTTGGGGGAGCAGTACTTC
>TRBV4-3|TRBJ2-2|TRBD2|-
CASSQDWRGSSTGELFF
TGCGCCAGCAGCCAAGATTGGCGGGGGAGTTCGACCGGGGAGCTGTTTTTT
>TRBV7-6|TRBJ2-5|-|-
CASSLILGETQYF
TGTGCCAGCAGCTTAATACTTGGAGAGACCCAGTACTTC
>TRBV12-3/TRBV12-4|TRBJ2-1|-|-
CASSPFGNEQFF
TGTGCCAGCAGTCCATTTGGGAATGAGCAGTTCTTC
>TRBV5-4|TRBJ2-3|TRBD2|-
CASRAGGRASDTQYF
TGTGCCAGCAGGGCCGGCGGGAGGGCCTCAGATACGCAGTATTTT
>TRBV4-3|TRBJ2-2|TRBD2|-
CTSSQDRLAGAWGNTGELFF
TGCACCAGCAGCCAAGATCGGCTAGCGGGGGCCTGGGGAAACACCGGGGAGCTGTTTTTT
>TRBV27|TRBJ1-5|-|-
CASSLRWGNQPQHF
TGTGCCAGCAGTTTGCGTTGGGGCAATCAGCCCCAGCATTTT
>TRBV7-8|TRBJ2-2|-|-
CASNAARANTGELFF
TGTGCCAGCAACGCGGCCAGGGCGAACACCGGGGAGCTGTTTTTT
>TRBV7-9|TRBJ2-7|-|-
CASSDRSYEQYF
TGTGCCAGCAGTGACAGGTCCTACGAGCAGTACTTC
>TRBV11-2|TRBJ2-1|-|few
CASSPRTNSYNEQFF
TGTGCCAGCAGCCCCAGGACTAACTCCTACAATGAGCAGTTCTTC